Below are 22 T cell receptor beta chains sequenced from a single sample in a study of blood T cell repertoires in COVID-19. Generated by immunoSEQ multiplex PCR, the TCRdb table keeps only in-frame clones and is missing some. The table has around 480,000 clones, 75% to 90% seen once. Sequenced sample: PBMCs or T cells enriched from blood (not recorded which). The receptor set was obtained from a woman between 18 and 29 years old who had recovered from COVID-19.

The chain couples TRBV11-2 to TRBJ2-3; D gene ambiguous. V was pared by 7 bases and J by 2 bases, with 13 bases between. Looked up from germline, CDR1 is SGHAT and CDR2 is FQNNGV. This CDR3 is 14 amino acids long. The CDR3 nucleotides read TGTGCCAGCACCGAGGAGATACTCACAGATACGCAGTATTTT. This encodes CASTEEILTDTQYF.

This clone was found a few times. This chain joins TRBV15 and TRBJ2-3; TRBD2 might be the D (5 bases). The germline gives CDR1 LNHNV, CDR2 YYDKDF (reference sequence). The CDR3 length is 14 residues. Trimming stripped 5 bases from V and 0 bases from J, with 9 bases between. The CDR3, as DNA: TGTGCCACCAGCCCTGGGGAGAGCACAGATACGCAGTATTTT. It codes for CATSPGESTDTQYF.

This chain connects TRBV5-4 to TRBJ2-3, with D possibly matching TRBD1 (5 bases). The V and J ends lost 2 bases and 4 bases respectively, with 8 bases between them. Germline CDR1 reads SGHNT; CDR2 reads YYREEE (reference sequence). The CDR3 covers 13 residues. The CDR3 region is CASSLQAPDTQYF. DNA of the CDR3: TGTGCCAGCAGCTTACAGGCCCCAGATACGCAGTATTTT.

The rearrangement uses TRBV11-2 and TRBJ2-7; 10 bases map to TRBD1. This CDR3 spans 18 amino acids. V lost 5 bases and J lost 4; bases outside the gene matches: 17. Germline V gene sequence: CDR1 SGHAT, CDR2 FQNNGV. CDR3 coding DNA: TGTGCCAGCAGCCCGTTAGTACGGCGACAGGGGGCGGAGTACGAGCAGTACTTC. It is translated as CASSPLVRRQGAEYEQYF.

The J gene is TRBJ2-1, the V gene TRBV7-2; TRBD2 matches 10 bases. Germline CDR1 and CDR2: SGHTA and FQGNSA. V was pared by 5 bases and J by 4 bases, with 11 bases of the junction left unmatched. This CDR3 contains 17 residues. The CDR3 spells CASSPSAGGPGYNEQFF. The DNA of the CDR3 is TGTGCCAGCAGCCCCTCAGCGGGGGGGCCCGGATACAATGAGCAGTTCTTC.

The genes are TRBV29-1 and TRBJ2-5, with 11 positions matching TRBD1. Per the germline V gene, CDR1 is SQVTM and CDR2 is ANQGSEA. This CDR3 has 17 residues. The V gene end was trimmed by 5 bases and the J gene end by 5 bases; junction bases not matched to a gene: 16. CDR3 in DNA: TGCAGCGTTCTCGTTTCCGGGACAGGGGGGACGGGGGAGACCCAGTACTTC. Its translation is CSVLVSGTGGTGETQYF.

The rearrangement links TRBV6-5 to TRBJ2-1; 7 bases are shared with TRBD2. Germline values: CDR1 MNHEY, CDR2 SVGAGI. Losses at the gene ends were 8 bases for V and 4 bases for J; bases not matched to a gene: 8. CDR3 length equals 14 residues. The CDR3 nucleotides read TGTGCCAGCCTGGGAGGGGCAGTTTACAATGAGCAGTTCTTC. Its translation is CASLGGAVYNEQFF.

The chain is built from TRBV7-8 and TRBJ1-2; a weak D match, TRBD1 (6 bases). The germline V and J ends were trimmed by 8 bases and 1 base, with 11 bases remaining between them. The CDR3 covers 13 residues. CDR1 is SGHVS and CDR2 is FQNEAQ in the germline V gene. The chain's CDR3 is CASSVDSNYGYTF. CDR3 sequence (DNA): TGTGCCAGCTCCGTGGACAGTAACTATGGCTACACCTTC.

This chain connects TRBV12-3 or TRBV12-4 to TRBJ2-7, with D possibly being TRBD1 (6 bases). V shed 5 bases and J shed 3 bases, with 11 bases lying between them. This CDR3 is 13 amino acids long. CDR3 loop: CASSIGGDYEQYF. CDR3 bases: TGTGCCAGCAGTATAGGGGGAGACTACGAGCAGTACTTC.

This chain uses TRBV11-2 with TRBJ1-1, with a tentative D call TRBD1 (5 bases). The germline gives CDR1 SGHAT, CDR2 FQNNGV. V shed 3 bases and J shed 0 bases, with 11 bases lying between them. The CDR3 sequence is 15 residues long. CDR3 DNA sequence: TGTGCCAGCAGCTTGACCCCGGACATGAACACTGAAGCTTTCTTT. Translating gives CASSLTPDMNTEAFF.

The chain carries TRBV7-2 and TRBJ1-6; 7 positions agree with TRBD1. CDR1 SGHTA and CDR2 FQGNSA come from the germline V gene. V shed 5 bases, J shed 7 bases, and the junction held 8 bases outside the gene matches. The CDR3 runs 15 residues. In nucleotides, the CDR3 is TGTGCCAGCAGCCGGGACAGTACCTTCAATTCACCCCTCCACTTT. Its protein is CASSRDSTFNSPLHF.

The chain links TRBV10-1 to TRBJ1-2; TRBD1 might be the D (6 bases). V was cut by 6 bases and J by 8 bases, with 16 bases left in between. CDR1 is WNHNN, CDR2 SYGVQD, per germline (reference sequence). The CDR3 covers 13 residues. The CDR3 bases are TGCGCCAGCAGAGTTACAGGGCCAGACGGCTACACCTTC. Amino acids: CASRVTGPDGYTF.

CDR3 nucleotide sequence: TGTGCCAGTAGTATCAGGGGTCGGAGCAATCAGCCCCAGCATTTT. It is translated as CASSIRGRSNQPQHF. The chain couples TRBV19 to TRBJ1-5; TRBD1 might be the D (6 bases). There are 15 residues in the CDR3. Between the trimmed V and J ends, which lost 3 bases and 1 base, there was a span of 10 bases. Germline CDR1 LNHDA, CDR2 SQIVND (reference sequence).

The rearrangement uses TRBV30 and TRBJ1-2, with TRBD1 as a possible D gene (5 bases). V shed 3 bases and J shed 8 bases, with 16 bases lying between them. The CDR3 is 13 amino acids. Germline V gene data show CDR1 as GTSNPN and CDR2 as SVGIG (reference sequence). The CDR3 here is CAWRAGGGGGYTF. In DNA form, the CDR3 reads TGTGCCTGGAGGGCAGGTGGGGGAGGAGGCTACACCTTC.

This clone showed up just once. The chain couples TRBV9 to TRBJ1-2; a possible D gene is TRBD1 (5 bases). V was trimmed by 3 bases and J by 2 bases, leaving 11 bases between them. The germline gives CDR1 SGDLS, CDR2 YYNGEE. The CDR3 runs to 14 residues. The CDR3 DNA sequence: TGTGCCAGCAGCGCGTCTACAGGAAACTATGGCTACACCTTC. Translation: CASSASTGNYGYTF. Based on the CDR3 plus reference TRBV9 and TRBJ1-2, the full variable domain is DSGVTQTPKHLITATGQRVTLRCSPRSGDLSVYWYQQSLDQGLQFLIQYYNGEERAKGNILERFSAQQFPDLHSELNLSSLELGDSALYFCASSASTGNYGYTFGSGTRLTVV.

This chain uses TRBV4-1 with TRBJ1-3; D not certain. Germline V CDR1 and CDR2: MGHRA, YSYEKL. Between the trimmed V and J ends, which lost 5 bases and 7 bases, there was a span of 18 bases. The CDR3 covers 15 residues. The CDR3 sequence: CASSKRGLLGNTIYF. In DNA form, the CDR3 reads TGCGCCAGCAGCAAAAGAGGCCTTCTCGGCAACACCATATATTTT.

The chain carries TRBV5-4 and TRBJ2-5; 7 positions match TRBD1. Trimming cost V 2 bases and J 2 bases; bases outside gene matches: 6. The CDR3 contains 15 residues. The V gene's germline CDR1 is SGHNT and CDR2 YYREEE (reference sequence). CDR3: CASSFGLGQQETQYF. The CDR3 coding sequence is TGTGCCAGCAGCTTTGGCCTGGGACAGCAAGAGACCCAGTACTTC.

The chain employs TRBV5-5 and TRBJ1-1; D not resolved. CDR1 and CDR2 from the germline V gene are SGHKS and YYEKEE (reference sequence). The CDR3 covers 14 residues. Trimming removed 2 bases from V and 7 bases from J, with 15 bases in between. CDR3 DNA sequence: TGTGCCAGCAGCTTTCTGCCGGGGTCTGGTGAAGCTTTCTTT. Protein: CASSFLPGSGEAFF.

V usage is TRBV4-1 and J usage is TRBJ2-5; D may be TRBD2 (5 bases). The CDR3 covers 14 residues. V lost 2 bases to trimming and J lost 2 bases, with 9 bases between them. The germline gives CDR1 MGHRA, CDR2 YSYEKL. As DNA, the CDR3 is TGCGCCAGCAGCCAAACCGGGATTCAAGAGACCCAGTACTTC. Amino acid sequence: CASSQTGIQETQYF.

The sample holds one count of this clone. This rearrangement joins TRBV4-1 to TRBJ1-4, with D perhaps TRBD1 (5 bases). Germline V gene sequence: CDR1 MGHRA, CDR2 YSYEKL. There are 17 residues in the CDR3. V dropped 1 base and J dropped 5 bases, with 17 bases sitting between them. The CDR3 nucleotides are TGCGCCAGCAGCCAAGTACGGGCAGGGATCTTGAATGAAAAACTGTTTTTT. This gives the protein CASSQVRAGILNEKLFF.

V usage is TRBV11-2 and J usage is TRBJ2-3; 7 positions agree with TRBD2. V gave up 7 bases and J gave up 2 bases; unmatched junction bases: 21. Germline V gene sequence: CDR1 SGHAT, CDR2 FQNNGV. The CDR3 contains 19 residues. CDR3 DNA: TGTGCCAGCACCCAGTTGGAGAAGCGGGGAGTAGGCCTCACAGATACGCAGTATTTT. Translated: CASTQLEKRGVGLTDTQYF.

J is TRBJ1-4 and V is TRBV28, with D uncertain. V lost 4 bases and J 11 bases, leaving 11 bases between the germline ends. The CDR3 contains 12 residues. Germline values: CDR1 MDHEN, CDR2 SYDVKM. The CDR3 nucleotides are TGTGCCAGCAGTTCCCCCGGGTCTAAACTGTTTTTT. This codes for CASSSPGSKLFF.